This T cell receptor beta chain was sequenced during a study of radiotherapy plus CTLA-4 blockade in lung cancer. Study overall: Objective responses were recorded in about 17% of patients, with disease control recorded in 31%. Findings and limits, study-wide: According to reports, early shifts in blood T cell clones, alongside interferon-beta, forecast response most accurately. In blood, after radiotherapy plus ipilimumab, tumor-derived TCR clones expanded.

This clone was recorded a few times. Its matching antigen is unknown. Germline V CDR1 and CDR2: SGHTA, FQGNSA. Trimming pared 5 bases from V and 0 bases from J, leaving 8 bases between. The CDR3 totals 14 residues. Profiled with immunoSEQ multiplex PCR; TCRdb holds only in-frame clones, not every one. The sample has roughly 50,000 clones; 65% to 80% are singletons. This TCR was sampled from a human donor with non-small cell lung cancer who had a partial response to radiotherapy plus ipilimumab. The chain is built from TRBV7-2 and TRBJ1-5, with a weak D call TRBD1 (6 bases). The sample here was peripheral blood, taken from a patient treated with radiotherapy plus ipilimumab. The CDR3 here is CASSEQGSNQPQHF. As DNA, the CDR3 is TGTGCCAGCAGCGAACAGGGTAGCAATCAGCCCCAGCATTTT.